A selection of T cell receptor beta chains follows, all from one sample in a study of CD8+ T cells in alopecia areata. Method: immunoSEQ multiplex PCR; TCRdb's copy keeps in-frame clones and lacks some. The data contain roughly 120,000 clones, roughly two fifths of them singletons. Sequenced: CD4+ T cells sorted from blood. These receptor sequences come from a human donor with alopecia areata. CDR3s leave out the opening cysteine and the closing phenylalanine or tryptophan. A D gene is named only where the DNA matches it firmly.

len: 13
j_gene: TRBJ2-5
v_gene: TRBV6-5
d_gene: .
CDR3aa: ASSLSWGAKETQY

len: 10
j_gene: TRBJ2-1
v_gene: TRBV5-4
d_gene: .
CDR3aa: ASSRTGNEQF

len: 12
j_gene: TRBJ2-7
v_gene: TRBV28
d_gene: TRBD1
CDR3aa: ASSNRGSVYEQY

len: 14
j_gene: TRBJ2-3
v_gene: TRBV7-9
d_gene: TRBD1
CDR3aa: ASSDRRQGRTDTQY

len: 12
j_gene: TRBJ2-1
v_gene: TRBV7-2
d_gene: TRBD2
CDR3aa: ASSLGLAGFEQF

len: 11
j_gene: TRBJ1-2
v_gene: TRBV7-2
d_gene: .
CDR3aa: ASSSQTNYGYT

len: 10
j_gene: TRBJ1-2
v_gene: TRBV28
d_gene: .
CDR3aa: ASRTVNYGYT

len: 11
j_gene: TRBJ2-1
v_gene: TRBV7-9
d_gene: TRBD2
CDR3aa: ASPGGGRNEQF

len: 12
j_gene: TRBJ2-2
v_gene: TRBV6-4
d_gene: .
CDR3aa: ASRRDWSSGELF

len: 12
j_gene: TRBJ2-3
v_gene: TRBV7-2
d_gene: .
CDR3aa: ASSFGTLADTQY

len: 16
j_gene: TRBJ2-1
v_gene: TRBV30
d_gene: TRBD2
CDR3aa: AWSGLAGKEGSYNEQF

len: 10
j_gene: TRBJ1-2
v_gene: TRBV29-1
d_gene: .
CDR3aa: SVAGGEDGYT

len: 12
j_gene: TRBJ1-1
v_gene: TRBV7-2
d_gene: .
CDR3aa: ASSVQRTNTEAF

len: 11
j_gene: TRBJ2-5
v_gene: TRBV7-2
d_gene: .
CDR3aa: ASSLGFQETQY

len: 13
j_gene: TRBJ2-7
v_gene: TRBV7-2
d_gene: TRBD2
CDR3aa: ASSFPGLAGDEQY

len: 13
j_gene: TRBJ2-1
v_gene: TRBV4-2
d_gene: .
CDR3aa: ASSQRGSSYNEQF

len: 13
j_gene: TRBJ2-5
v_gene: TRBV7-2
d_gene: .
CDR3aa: ASSLSLLPQETQY

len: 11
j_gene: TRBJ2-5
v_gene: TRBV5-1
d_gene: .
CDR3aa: ASSLVGSETQY

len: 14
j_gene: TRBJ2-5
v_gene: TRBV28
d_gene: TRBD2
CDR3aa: ASSPAGSSGRETQY

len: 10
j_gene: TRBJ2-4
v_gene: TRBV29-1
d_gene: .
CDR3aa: SVDIWQGGQY

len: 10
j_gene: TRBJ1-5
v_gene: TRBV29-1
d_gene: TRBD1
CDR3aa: SVGDRDQPQH

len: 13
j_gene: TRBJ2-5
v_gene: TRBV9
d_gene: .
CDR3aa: ASSVDVGGRETQY

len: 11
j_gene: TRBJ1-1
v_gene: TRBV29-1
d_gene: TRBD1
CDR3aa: SAEQGAGTEAF

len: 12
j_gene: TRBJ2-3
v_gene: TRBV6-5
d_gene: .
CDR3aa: ASRSGGRTDTQY

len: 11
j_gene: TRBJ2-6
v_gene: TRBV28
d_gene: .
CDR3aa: ASIHSGANVLT

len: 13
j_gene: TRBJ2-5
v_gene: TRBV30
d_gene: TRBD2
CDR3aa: AWSYGLAGLETQY

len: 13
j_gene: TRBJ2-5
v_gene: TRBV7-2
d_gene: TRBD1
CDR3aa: ASSLAKTGVETQY

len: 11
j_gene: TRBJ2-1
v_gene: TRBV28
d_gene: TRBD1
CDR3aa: ASRGQGAVEQF

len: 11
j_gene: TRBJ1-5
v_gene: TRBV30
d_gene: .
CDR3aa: AWSVGINQPQH